This T cell receptor (beta chain) was captured in a study of shared clonotypes between healthy human individuals. Study summary: The donor group consisted of two women and a few men, aged 18 to 49.

What was sequenced on ten immunoSEQ deep assay plates was unsorted PBMC DNA. Produced via immunoSEQ multiplex PCR; TCRdb's table is partial and in-frame only. The table shows fewer than 650,000 clones, with around three quarters occurring only once. The trim removed 0 bases at V and 1 base at J, leaving 7 bases unmatched. The germline gives CDR1 SGDLS, CDR2 YYNGEE. The CDR3 has 19 amino acids. Healthy and HIV-negative, the adult donors had no recent acute infections or vaccinations. Unsorted samples, those not sorted, used approximately 100 million PBMCs for genomic DNA. This clonotype originated in a woman between 40 and 50 years old in good health. Some clones in this sample may be carry-over from other donors' samples. The chain carries TRBV9 and TRBJ2-2; 12 positions match TRBD2. Sequencing was done on a sample of PBMCs. The CDR3 DNA follows: TGTGCCAGCAGCGTAGTGGAACTAGCGGGAGGCCTGAACACCGGGGAGCTGTTTTTT. This gives the protein CASSVVELAGGLNTGELFF.